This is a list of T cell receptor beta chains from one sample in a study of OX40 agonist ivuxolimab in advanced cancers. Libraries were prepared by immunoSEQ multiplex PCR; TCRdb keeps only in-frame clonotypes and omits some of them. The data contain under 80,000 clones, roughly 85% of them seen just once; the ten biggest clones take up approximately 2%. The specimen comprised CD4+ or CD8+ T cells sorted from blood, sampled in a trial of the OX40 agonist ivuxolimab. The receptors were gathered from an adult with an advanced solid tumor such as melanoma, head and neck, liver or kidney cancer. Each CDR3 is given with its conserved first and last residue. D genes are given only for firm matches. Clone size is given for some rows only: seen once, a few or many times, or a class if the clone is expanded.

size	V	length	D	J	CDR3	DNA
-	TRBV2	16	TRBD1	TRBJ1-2	CASSVGQGARSYGYTF	TGTGCCAGCAGTGTTGGGCAGGGGGCGCGGAGCTATGGCTACACCTTC
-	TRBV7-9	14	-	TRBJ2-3	CASSRGSAPDTQYF	TGTGCCAGCAGCCGCGGGTCTGCCCCCGATACGCAGTATTTT
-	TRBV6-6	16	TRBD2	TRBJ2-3	CASSPRTSGGTDTQYF	TGTGCCAGCAGTCCACGGACTAGCGGGGGCACAGATACGCAGTATTTT
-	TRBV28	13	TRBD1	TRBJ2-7	CASLPGQTYEQYF	TGTGCCAGCCTCCCGGGACAGACCTACGAGCAGTACTTC
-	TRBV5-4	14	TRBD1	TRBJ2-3	CASSRDRVADTQYF	TGTGCCAGCAGCCGGGACAGGGTTGCAGATACGCAGTATTTT
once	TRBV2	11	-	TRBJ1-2	CASSDTYGYTF	TGTGCCAGCAGTGACACCTATGGCTACACCTTC
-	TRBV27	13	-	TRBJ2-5	CASTKRLGETQYF	TGTGCCAGCACAAAGCGGCTAGGTGAGACCCAGTACTTC
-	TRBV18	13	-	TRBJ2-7	CASSPGQNYEQYF	TGTGCCAGCTCACCAGGACAGAACTACGAGCAGTACTTC
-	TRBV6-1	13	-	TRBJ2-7	CASSEGMTYEQYF	TGTGCCAGCAGTGAAGGGATGACCTACGAGCAGTACTTC
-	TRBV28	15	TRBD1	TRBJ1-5	CASSSPTGGYQPQHF	TGTGCCAGCAGCTCCCCCACAGGGGGCTATCAGCCCCAGCATTTT
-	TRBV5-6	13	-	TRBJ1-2	CASSLEAGLGYTF	TGTGCCAGCAGCTTGGAGGCAGGGCTTGGCTACACCTTC
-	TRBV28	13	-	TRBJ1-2	CASTAGRGYGYTF	TGTGCCAGCACCGCGGGCAGGGGCTATGGCTACACCTTC
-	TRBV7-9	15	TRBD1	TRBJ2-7	CASSSGQGEPYEQYF	TGTGCCAGCAGCTCGGGACAGGGGGAACCCTACGAGCAGTACTTC
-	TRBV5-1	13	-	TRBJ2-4	CASSLTGEDIQYF	TGCGCCAGCAGCTTGACAGGGGAGGACATTCAGTACTTC
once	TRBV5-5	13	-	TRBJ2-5	CASSFQGQETQYF	TGTGCCAGCAGCTTTCAGGGCCAAGAGACCCAGTACTTC
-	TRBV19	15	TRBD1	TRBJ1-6	CASSKPGQRLQPLHF	TGTGCCAGTAGTAAACCGGGACAGCGCCTTCAGCCCCTCCACTTT
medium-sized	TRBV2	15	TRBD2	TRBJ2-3	CASSATSGSTDTQYF	TGTGCCAGCAGTGCGACTAGCGGAAGCACAGATACGCAGTATTTT
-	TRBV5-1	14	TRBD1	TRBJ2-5	CASGTGGEQETQYF	TGCGCCAGCGGGACAGGGGGCGAGCAAGAGACCCAGTACTTC
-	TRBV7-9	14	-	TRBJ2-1	CASSFTRAYNEQFF	TGTGCCAGCAGCTTCACAAGGGCCTACAATGAGCAGTTCTTC
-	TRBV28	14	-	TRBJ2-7	CASIQSGPRYEQYF	TGTGCCAGCATCCAATCGGGACCGCGCTACGAGCAGTACTTC
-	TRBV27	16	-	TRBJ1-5	CASSLEGRVRNQPQHF	TGTGCCAGCAGTTTGGAGGGCAGGGTGCGCAATCAGCCCCAGCATTTT
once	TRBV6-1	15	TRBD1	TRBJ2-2	CATMVGTGNTGELFF	TGTGCCACCATGGTGGGGACAGGGAACACCGGGGAGCTGTTTTTT
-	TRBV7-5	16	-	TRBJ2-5	CARSRTRTEIQETQYF	TGTGCCAGAAGCCGAACGCGGACAGAGATCCAAGAGACCCAGTACTTC
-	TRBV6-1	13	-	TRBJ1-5	CASTRGKNQPQHF	TGTGCCAGCACGAGGGGAAAGAATCAGCCCCAGCATTTT
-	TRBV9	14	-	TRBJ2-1	CASSVGAGANEQFF	TGTGCCAGCAGCGTAGGCGCGGGGGCCAATGAGCAGTTCTTC
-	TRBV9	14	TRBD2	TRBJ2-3	CASSVGLATDTQYF	TGTGCCAGCAGCGTAGGACTAGCAACAGATACGCAGTATTTT
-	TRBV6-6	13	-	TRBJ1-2	CASSLDGNYGYTF	TGTGCCAGCAGCCTGGACGGGAACTATGGCTACACCTTC
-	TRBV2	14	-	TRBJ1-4	CATYPGGLDEKLFF	TGTGCCACCTACCCTGGCGGGTTGGATGAAAAACTGTTTTTT
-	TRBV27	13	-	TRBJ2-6	CASSLRWANVLTF	TGTGCCAGCAGTTTAAGGTGGGCCAACGTCCTGACTTTC
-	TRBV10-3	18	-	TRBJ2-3	CAISESTGRGGVSDTQYF	TGTGCCATCAGTGAGTCGACTGGCCGCGGCGGCGTTAGCGATACGCAGTATTTT
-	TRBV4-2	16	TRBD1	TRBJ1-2	CASSQPTGEVWYGYTF	TGTGCCAGCAGCCAACCGACAGGGGAAGTATGGTATGGCTACACCTTC
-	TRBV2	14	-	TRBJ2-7	CASRPWLFSYEQYF	TGTGCCAGCAGACCCTGGCTGTTCTCCTACGAGCAGTACTTC
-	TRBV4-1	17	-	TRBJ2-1	CASSQEGVAIYYNEQFF	TGCGCCAGCAGCCAAGAAGGGGTAGCGATATACTACAATGAGCAGTTCTTC
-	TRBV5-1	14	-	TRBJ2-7	CASRVGDATYEQYF	TGCGCCAGCAGGGTGGGGGACGCCACTTACGAGCAGTACTTC
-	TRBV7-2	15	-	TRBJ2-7	CASSFVGGSSYEQYF	TGTGCCAGCAGTTTCGTCGGCGGAAGCTCCTACGAGCAGTACTTC
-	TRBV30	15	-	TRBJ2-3	CAWATGDGATDTQYF	TGTGCCTGGGCGACCGGGGACGGGGCCACAGATACGCAGTATTTT
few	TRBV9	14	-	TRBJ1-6	CASSPGDLNSPLHF	TGTGCCAGCAGCCCGGGGGACCTTAATTCACCCCTCCACTTT
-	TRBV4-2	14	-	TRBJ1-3	CASSQWTAGNTIYF	TGTGCCAGCAGCCAGTGGACGGCTGGAAACACCATATATTTT
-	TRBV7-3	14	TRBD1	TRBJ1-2	CASSPDRGGYGYTF	TGTGCCAGCAGCCCGGACAGGGGTGGCTATGGCTACACCTTC
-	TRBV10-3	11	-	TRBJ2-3	CAITRGDTQYF	TGTGCCATCACAAGGGGAGATACGCAGTATTTT
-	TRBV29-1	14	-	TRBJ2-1	CSVDGSSSYNEQFF	TGCAGCGTTGATGGCAGCAGCTCCTACAATGAGCAGTTCTTC
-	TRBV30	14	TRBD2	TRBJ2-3	CAWIPGGPLDTQYF	TGTGCCTGGATCCCGGGAGGGCCGTTAGATACGCAGTATTTT
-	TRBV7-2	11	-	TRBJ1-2	CASSTGYGYTF	TGTGCCAGCAGTACAGGGTATGGCTACACCTTC
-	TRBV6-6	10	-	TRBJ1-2	CASSDYGYTF	TGTGCCAGCAGTGACTATGGCTACACCTTC
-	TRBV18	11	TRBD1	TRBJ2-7	CASRQGHEQYF	TGTGCCAGCAGACAGGGGCACGAGCAGTACTTC
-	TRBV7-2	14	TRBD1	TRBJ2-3	CASSFQGATDTQYF	TGTGCCAGCAGCTTCCAGGGGGCCACAGATACGCAGTATTTT
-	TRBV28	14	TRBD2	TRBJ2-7	CASSAGGGLNEQYF	TGTGCCAGCAGCGCGGGGGGCGGCTTAAACGAGCAGTACTTC
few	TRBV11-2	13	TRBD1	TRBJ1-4	CASSKGASEKLFF	TGTGCCAGCAGCAAGGGGGCAAGTGAAAAACTGTTTTTT
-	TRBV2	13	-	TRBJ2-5	CASKVELVETQYF	TGTGCCAGCAAGGTAGAGCTGGTCGAGACCCAGTACTTC
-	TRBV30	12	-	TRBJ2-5	CAWSVGGQTQYF	TGTGCCTGGAGTGTGGGCGGGCAGACCCAGTACTTC
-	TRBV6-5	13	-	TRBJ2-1	CASSYGLLNEQFF	TGTGCCAGCAGTTACGGACTTCTCAATGAGCAGTTCTTC
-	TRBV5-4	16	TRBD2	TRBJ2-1	CASSLPLAGGYNEQFF	TGTGCCAGCAGCCTCCCCCTAGCGGGAGGTTACAATGAGCAGTTCTTC
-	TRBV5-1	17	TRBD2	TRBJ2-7	CASSLGQPGLAGEEQYF	TGCGCCAGCAGCTTGGGACAGCCGGGACTAGCGGGAGAAGAGCAGTACTTC